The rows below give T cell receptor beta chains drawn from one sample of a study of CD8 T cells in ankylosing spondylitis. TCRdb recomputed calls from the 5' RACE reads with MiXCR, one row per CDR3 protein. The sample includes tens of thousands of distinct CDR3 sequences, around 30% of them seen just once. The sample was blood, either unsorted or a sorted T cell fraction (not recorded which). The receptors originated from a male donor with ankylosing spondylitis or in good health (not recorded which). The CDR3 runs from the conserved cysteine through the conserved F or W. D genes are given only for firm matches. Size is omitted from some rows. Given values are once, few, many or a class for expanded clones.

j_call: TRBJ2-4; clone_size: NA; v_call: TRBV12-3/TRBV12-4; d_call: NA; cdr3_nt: TGTGCCAGCAGCACGAGCATGGGAGAAAACATTCAGTACTTC; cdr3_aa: CASSTSMGENIQYF
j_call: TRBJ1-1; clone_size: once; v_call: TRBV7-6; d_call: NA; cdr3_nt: TGTGCCAGCAGCTCTCGAGAGAGCCCGGTGGATGAAGCTTTCTTT; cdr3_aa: CASSSRESPVDEAFF
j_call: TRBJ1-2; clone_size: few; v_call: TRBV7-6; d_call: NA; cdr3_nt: TGTGCCAGCAGTACCCGGGACTCCCCCTATGGCTACACCTTC; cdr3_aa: CASSTRDSPYGYTF
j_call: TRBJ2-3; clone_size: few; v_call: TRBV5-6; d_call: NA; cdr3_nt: TGTGCCAGCAGCTTGTTCTACCTACTAGGCTCAGATACGCAGTATTTT; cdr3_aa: CASSLFYLLGSDTQYF
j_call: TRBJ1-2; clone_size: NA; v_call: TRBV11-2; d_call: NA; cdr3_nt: TGTGCCAGCAGCTTAGCCGGGCCCAACTATGGCTACACCTTC; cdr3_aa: CASSLAGPNYGYTF
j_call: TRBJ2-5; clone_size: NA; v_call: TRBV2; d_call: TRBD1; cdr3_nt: TGTGCCAGCAACGAAGGGGGCATAGCAGAGACCCAGTACTTC; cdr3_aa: CASNEGGIAETQYF
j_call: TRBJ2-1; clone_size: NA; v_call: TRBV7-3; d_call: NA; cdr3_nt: TGTGCCAGCAGCCGAACTAGGAATAGCGGGCAGTTCTTC; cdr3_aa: CASSRTRNSGQFF
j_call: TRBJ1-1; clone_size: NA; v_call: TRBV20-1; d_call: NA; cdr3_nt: TGCAGTGCTAGCCTTCTGAACACTGAAGCTTTCTTT; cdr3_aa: CSASLLNTEAFF
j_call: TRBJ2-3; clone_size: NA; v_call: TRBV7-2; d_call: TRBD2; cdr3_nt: TGTGCCAGCAGAGGTGGAAGCGGGAGTAAAGATACGCAGTATTTT; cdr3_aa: CASRGGSGSKDTQYF
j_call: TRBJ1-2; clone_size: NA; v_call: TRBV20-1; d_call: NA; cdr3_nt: TGCAGTACCTACTCGGGGGGTGGCTATGGCTACACCTTC; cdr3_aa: CSTYSGGGYGYTF
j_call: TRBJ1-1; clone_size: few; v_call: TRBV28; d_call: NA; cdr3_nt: TGTGCCAGCAGCCTCTATTCCAGGGCAATGAACACTGAAGCTTTCTTT; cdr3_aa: CASSLYSRAMNTEAFF
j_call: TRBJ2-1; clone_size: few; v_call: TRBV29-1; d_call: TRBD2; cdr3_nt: TGCAGCGTTGATGGGACTAGAACCGTCAATGAGCAGTTCTTC; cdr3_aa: CSVDGTRTVNEQFF
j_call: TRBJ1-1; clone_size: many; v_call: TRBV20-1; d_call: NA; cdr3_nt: TGCAGTGCTTCGGAAGAACTAGACACTGAAGCTTTCTTT; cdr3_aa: CSASEELDTEAFF
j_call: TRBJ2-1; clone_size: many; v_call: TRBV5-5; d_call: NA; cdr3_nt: TGTGCCAGCAGCTTGGACAGTCAAAACTCCTACAATGAGCAGTTCTTC; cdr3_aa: CASSLDSQNSYNEQFF
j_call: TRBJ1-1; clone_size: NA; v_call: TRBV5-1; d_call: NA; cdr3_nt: TGCGCCAGCAGCTACGGCGATAGCGAAGCTTTCTTT; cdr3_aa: CASSYGDSEAFF
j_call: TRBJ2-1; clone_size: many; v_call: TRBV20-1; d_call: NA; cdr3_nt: TGCAGTGCTACCGGTGCGGCAGACAATGAGCAGTTCTTC; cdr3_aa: CSATGAADNEQFF
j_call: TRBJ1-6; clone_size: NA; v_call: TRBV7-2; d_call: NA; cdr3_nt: TGTGCCAGCAGCTTAGAACGGGGGGCAACCCTCCACTTT; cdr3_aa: CASSLERGATLHF
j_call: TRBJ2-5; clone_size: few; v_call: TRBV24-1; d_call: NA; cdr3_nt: TGTGCCACCAGTGGGGAATCCGAAGAGACCCAGTACTTC; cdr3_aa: CATSGESEETQYF
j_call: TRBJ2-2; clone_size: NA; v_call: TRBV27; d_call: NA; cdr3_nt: TGTGCCAGCAGTTTTCTTTATCGGGGCACCGGGGAGCTGTTTTTT; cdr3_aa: CASSFLYRGTGELFF
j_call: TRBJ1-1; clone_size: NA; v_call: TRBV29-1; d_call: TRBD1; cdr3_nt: TGCAGCGCCGATTCGACAGGGGGCGCAGATTCTGAAGCTTTCTTT; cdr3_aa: CSADSTGGADSEAFF
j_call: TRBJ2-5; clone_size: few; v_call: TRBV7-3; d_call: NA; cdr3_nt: TGTGCCAGCAGCTTAGACCCGGGAGAGACCCAGTACTTC; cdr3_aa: CASSLDPGETQYF
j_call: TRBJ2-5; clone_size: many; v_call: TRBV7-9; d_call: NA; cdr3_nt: TGTGCCAGCAGTCCGGAGGCGCCATTCCTGTACTTC; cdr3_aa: CASSPEAPFLYF
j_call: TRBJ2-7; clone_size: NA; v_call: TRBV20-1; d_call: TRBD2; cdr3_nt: TGCAGTGCTAGAGTAGAGAGAGGCGGACTAGCGGGAGACTACGAGCAGTACTTC; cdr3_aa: CSARVERGGLAGDYEQYF
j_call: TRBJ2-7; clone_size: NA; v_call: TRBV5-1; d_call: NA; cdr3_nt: TGCGCCAGCAGCTTGGGGTTATTGAGCTCCTACGAGCAGTACTTC; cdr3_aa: CASSLGLLSSYEQYF
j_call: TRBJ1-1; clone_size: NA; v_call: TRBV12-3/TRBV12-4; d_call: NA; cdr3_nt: TGTGCCAGCACCCTGAAACCCCTAGTAGCTTTCTTT; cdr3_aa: CASTLKPLVAFF
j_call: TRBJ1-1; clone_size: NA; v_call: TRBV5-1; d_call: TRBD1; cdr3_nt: TGCGCCAGCAGCTTGGCCGGGACAGGGAACACTGAAGCTTTCTTT; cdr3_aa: CASSLAGTGNTEAFF
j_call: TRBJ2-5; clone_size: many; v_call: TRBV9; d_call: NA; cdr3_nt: TGTGCCAGCAGCGTAGATTTGGGGGGAGAGACCCAGTACTTC; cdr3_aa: CASSVDLGGETQYF
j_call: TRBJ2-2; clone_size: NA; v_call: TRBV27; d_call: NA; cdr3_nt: TGTGCCAGCAGTTTCAGCTTTGAGAACACCGGGGAGCTGTTTTTT; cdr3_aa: CASSFSFENTGELFF
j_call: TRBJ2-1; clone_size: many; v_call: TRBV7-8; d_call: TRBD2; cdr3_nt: TGTGCCAGCAGCTTAGAGTACGGGAGGCCCTCCAATGAGCAGTTCTTC; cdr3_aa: CASSLEYGRPSNEQFF
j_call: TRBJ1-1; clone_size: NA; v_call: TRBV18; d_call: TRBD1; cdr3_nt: TGTGCCAGCTCACCAGGACAGGAACTGGAGGCTTTCTTT; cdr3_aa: CASSPGQELEAFF
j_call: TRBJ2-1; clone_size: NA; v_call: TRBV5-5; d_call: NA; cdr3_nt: TGTGCCAGCAGCACAATTGGGGAATTTCTGTTCTTC; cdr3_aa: CASSTIGEFLFF
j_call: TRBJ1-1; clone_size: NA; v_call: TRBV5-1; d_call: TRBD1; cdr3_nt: TGCGCCAGCAGGCAAAGGGGGCCACCCACGAACACTGAAGCTTTCTTT; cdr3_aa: CASRQRGPPTNTEAFF